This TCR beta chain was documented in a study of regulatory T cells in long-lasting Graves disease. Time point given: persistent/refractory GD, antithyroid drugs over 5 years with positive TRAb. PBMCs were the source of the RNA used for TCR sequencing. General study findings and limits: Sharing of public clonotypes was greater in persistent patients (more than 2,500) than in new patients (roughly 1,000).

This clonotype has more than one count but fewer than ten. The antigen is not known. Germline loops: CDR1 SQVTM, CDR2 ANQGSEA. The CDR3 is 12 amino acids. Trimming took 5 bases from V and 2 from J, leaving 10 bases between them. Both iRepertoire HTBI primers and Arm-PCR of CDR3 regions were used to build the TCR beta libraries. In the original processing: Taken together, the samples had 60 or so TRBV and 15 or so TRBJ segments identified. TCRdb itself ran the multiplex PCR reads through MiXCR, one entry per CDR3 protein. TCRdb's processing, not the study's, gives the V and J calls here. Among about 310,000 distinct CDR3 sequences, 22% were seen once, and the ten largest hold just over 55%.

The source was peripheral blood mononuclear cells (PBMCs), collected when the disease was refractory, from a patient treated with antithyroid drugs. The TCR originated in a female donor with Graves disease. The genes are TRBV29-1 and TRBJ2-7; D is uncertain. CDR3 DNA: TGCAGCGTTAAGATCGACACCTACGAGCAGTACTTC. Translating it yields CSVKIDTYEQYF.